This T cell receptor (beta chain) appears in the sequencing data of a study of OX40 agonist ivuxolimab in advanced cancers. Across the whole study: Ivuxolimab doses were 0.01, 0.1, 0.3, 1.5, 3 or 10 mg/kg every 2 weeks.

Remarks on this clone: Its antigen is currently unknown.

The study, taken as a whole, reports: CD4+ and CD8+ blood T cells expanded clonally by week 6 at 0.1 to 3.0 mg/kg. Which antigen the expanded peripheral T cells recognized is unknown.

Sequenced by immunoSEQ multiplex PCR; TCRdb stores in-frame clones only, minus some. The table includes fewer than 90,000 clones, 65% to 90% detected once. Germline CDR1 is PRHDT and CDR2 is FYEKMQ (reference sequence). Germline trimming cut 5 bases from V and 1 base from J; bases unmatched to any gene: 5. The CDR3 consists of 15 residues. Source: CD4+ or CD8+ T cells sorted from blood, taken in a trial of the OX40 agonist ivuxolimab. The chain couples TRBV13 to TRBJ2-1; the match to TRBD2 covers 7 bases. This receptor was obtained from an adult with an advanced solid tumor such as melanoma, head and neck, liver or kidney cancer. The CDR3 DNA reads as TGTGCCAGCAGCCGGACTAGAGAGTCCTACAATGAGCAGTTCTTC. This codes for CASSRTRESYNEQFF.